This entry is about one T cell receptor (beta chain). This receptor's antigen is unknown. Base quality data are lacking; no much larger clone is found one base away. The sample comes from a study of chemoradiotherapy in HPV16-positive cancers (dated by TCRdb to between 2021 and 2024). At the level of the whole study: Using functional T-cell assays on cells from a couple of HPV16-positive patients, the researchers defined candidate HPV-specific T-cell clones and common TCR motifs. The study asked whether T-cell immunity to the HPV oncoproteins E6 and E7 changes during chemoradiotherapy and whether this immunity affects survival. The candidate HPV-specific TCRs and motifs were subsequently tracked in TCR repertoires obtained from 90 or so patients with HPV-related cancers. The research as a whole found: Expansion of candidate HPV-specific clones and E7-related TCR motifs was observed in the tumor microenvironment during treatment, whereas no such expansion was observed for non-HPV-specific T cells. The functional definition of HPV-specific T cells was derived from only two HPV16-positive patients, and the survival association was reported for HPV16-positive patients. In HPV16-positive patients, expansion of HPV-responsive T cells during chemoradiotherapy was found to be associated with improved recurrence-free survival.

The CDR3 holds 15 amino acids from the cysteine to the phenylalanine. CDR3 DNA is the only sequence kept; it has 45 bases, read in frame from the first base. V is pared back by 6 bases and J by 1 base, with 13 bases lying between the germline termini. For CDR1 and CDR2, the germline V gene (reference sequence) lists SEHNR and FQNEAQ. Preparation of the library involved the immunoSEQ multiplex PCR assay. The source is immuneACCESS, and TCRdb retained only in-frame sequences with V and J called. Part of the clones is not carried over; for the studies checked, unresolved V genes explain less than half of this, and the remainder is unexplained. The sample table holds 20,000 to 25,000 clones, of which approximately 89% were seen once. The ten largest account for 2% to 2.5% of the sample. Repertoires were sampled multiple times during chemoradiotherapy, which allowed clonal expansion in the tumor microenvironment to be followed.

The starting material was blood, obtained from a patient who underwent chemoradiotherapy. The source of this sequence is a human donor with HPV-associated anogenital cancer. The sequence links TRBV7-9 to TRBJ1-5, and possibly TRBD1, on 5 matching bases. The CDR3 region: CASSHDGASNQPQHF. The nucleotide sequence reads as follows: TGTGCCAGCAGTCATGACGGGGCCAGCAATCAGCCCCAGCATTTT.